A selection of T cell receptor beta chains follows, all from one sample in a study of type 1 regulatory T cells. TCRdb re-called the reads through MiXCR, storing one row per CDR3 protein. Of about 42,000 distinct CDR3 sequences listed, less than 15% are singletons. Their antigens remain unidentified. The sample consisted of cultured non-Tr1 T cells, either the whole culture or a sorted T cell fraction (not recorded which). The receptors stem from a human donor in good health. The CDR3 runs from the conserved cysteine through the conserved F or W. A D gene is named only where the DNA matches it firmly. The size of a clone is reported for some rows only, either as once, few or many, or as a class for expanded clones.

.,TRBJ1-2,TRBV5-1,many,TGCGCCAGCAGCTTGATACCCGATCTAAACTATGGCTACACCTTC,CASSLIPDLNYGYTF
.,TRBJ1-5,TRBV20-1,many,TGCAGTGCGCCCGGCGGGGGCAAAAATCAGCCCCAGCATTTT,CSAPGGGKNQPQHF
.,TRBJ2-7,TRBV27,few,TGTGCCAGCAGTCGGGGGAACCCCTACGAGCAGTACTTC,CASSRGNPYEQYF
.,TRBJ2-4,TRBV27,.,TGTGCCAGCAGTTTCTCGGGGTCCCAAAACATTCAGTACTTC,CASSFSGSQNIQYF
.,TRBJ2-2,TRBV6-1,many,TGTGCCAGCGGGAGAACCACCGGGGAGCTGTTTTTT,CASGRTTGELFF
TRBD1,TRBJ2-7,TRBV18,many,TGTGCCAGCTCACTCCGACAGGGGGCCGACGAGCAGTACTTC,CASSLRQGADEQYF
TRBD2,TRBJ2-7,TRBV20-1,many,TGCAGTGCTCCTGACTTTAGCGGGAAGAATTACGAGCAGTACTTC,CSAPDFSGKNYEQYF
.,TRBJ2-1,TRBV28,many,TGTGCCAGCCTTGGGGGCAGCAGCTCCTACAATGAGCAGTTCTTC,CASLGGSSSYNEQFF
.,TRBJ1-2,TRBV19,many,TGTGCCAGTAGTATTCTGGACACAGAGTACACCTTC,CASSILDTEYTF
.,TRBJ1-6,TRBV11-2,many,TGTGCCAGCAGCTTAGCGGGCAGTCTAACCCTCCACTTT,CASSLAGSLTLHF
TRBD2,TRBJ2-3,TRBV5-4,.,TGTGCCAGCAGCCTCGGGACTAGCGGAGATACGCAGTATTTT,CASSLGTSGDTQYF
.,TRBJ2-7,TRBV5-1,many,TGCGCCAGCTCTGTAGCGGATAGCTCCTACGAGCAGTACTTC,CASSVADSSYEQYF
.,TRBJ2-5,TRBV10-3,many,TGTGCCATCAGGGGACCAAACCAAGAGACCCAGTACTTC,CAIRGPNQETQYF
.,TRBJ2-2,TRBV27,few,TGTGCCAGCAGTTTAGGCAGGGTGGTAACCGGGGAGCTGTTTTTT,CASSLGRVVTGELFF
.,TRBJ1-4,TRBV27,many,TGTGCCAGCAGTTCACAACCGGGACAACTAAAAGAAAAACTGTTTTTT,CASSSQPGQLKEKLFF
TRBD1,TRBJ2-7,TRBV5-1,many,TGCGCCAGCAGCAAGGGACAGGGGACCGACGAGCAGTACTTC,CASSKGQGTDEQYF
.,TRBJ2-5,TRBV15,.,TGTGCCACCAGCAGAGATCGCGGCGTTTGGGGCCAGTACTTC,CATSRDRGVWGQYF
TRBD2,TRBJ2-7,TRBV20-1,.,TGCAGTGCTGGACTAGCGGGGGCCTACGAGCAGTACTTC,CSAGLAGAYEQYF
TRBD2,TRBJ2-3,TRBV20-1,few,TGCAGTGCTAGTTCGCCTAGCGGCACATTTGGCACAGATACGCAGTATTTT,CSASSPSGTFGTDTQYF
.,TRBJ2-2,TRBV19,.,.,CASISAGSRNTGELFFF
TRBD2,TRBJ2-1,TRBV20-1,.,TGCAGTGCTAGGAACTTCAAGACTAGCGGGATGGATGAGCAGTTCTTC,CSARNFKTSGMDEQFF
.,TRBJ1-5,TRBV12-3/TRBV12-4,.,TGTGCCAGCAGTTCACAAGGTTGGGCCCAGCATTTT,CASSSQGWAQHF
TRBD2,TRBJ2-3,TRBV29-1,few,TGCAGCGTTGAACGGGGGGGTGCGGATACGCAGTATTTT,CSVERGGADTQYF
.,TRBJ1-1,TRBV29-1,many,TGCAGCGTCCATCCCAGCTTTGGGGTATTCAGTGAAGCTTTCTTT,CSVHPSFGVFSEAFF
.,TRBJ2-3,TRBV5-1,medium-sized,TGCGCCAGCAGCCCCCTTGGGGGACGGGCTACCACAGATACGCAGTATTTT,CASSPLGGRATTDTQYF
.,TRBJ2-5,TRBV3-1,many,TGTGCCAGCAGGGCGGCGGCCGAAGAGACCCAGTACTTC,CASRAAAEETQYF
.,TRBJ1-5,TRBV7-2,few,TGTGCCAGCAGCACCCAGGTTATTCAGCCCCAGCATTTT,CASSTQVIQPQHF
.,TRBJ2-7,TRBV24-1,.,TGTGCCACCCTCCGGGGGCTATCCTACGAGCAGTACTTC,CATLRGLSYEQYF
.,TRBJ1-1,TRBV7-2,few,TGTGCCAGCAGCTTATTAAGGGCCACTGAAGCTTTCTTT,CASSLLRATEAFF
.,TRBJ2-3,TRBV20-1,many,TGCAGTGCCCCCGAAAGGACCATAGCTACGCAGTATTTT,CSAPERTIATQYF
TRBD2,TRBJ2-3,TRBV5-1,.,TGCGCCAGCAGCGTAGCTCTAGCGGGAGGGGGAGATACGCAGTATTTT,CASSVALAGGGDTQYF
.,TRBJ2-2,TRBV12-3/TRBV12-4,many,TGTGCCAGCAGGCCCCGTAAGCGGTCGAACACCGGGGAGCTGTTTTTT,CASRPRKRSNTGELFF
.,TRBJ1-3,TRBV5-4,many,TGTGCCAGCAGCTTTCAGGGCTTCTCTGGAAACACCATATATTTT,CASSFQGFSGNTIYF